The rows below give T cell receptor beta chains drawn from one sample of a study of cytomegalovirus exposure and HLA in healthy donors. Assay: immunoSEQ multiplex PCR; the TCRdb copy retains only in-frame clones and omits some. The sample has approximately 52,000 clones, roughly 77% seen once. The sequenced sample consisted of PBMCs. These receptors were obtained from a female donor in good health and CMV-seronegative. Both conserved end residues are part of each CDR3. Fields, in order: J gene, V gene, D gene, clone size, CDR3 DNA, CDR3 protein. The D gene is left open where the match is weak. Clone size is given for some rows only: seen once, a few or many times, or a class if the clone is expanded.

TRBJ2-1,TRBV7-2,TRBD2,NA,TGTGCCAGCACACCGCGGACTAGCGTCGGGAATGAGCAGTTCTTC,CASTPRTSVGNEQFF
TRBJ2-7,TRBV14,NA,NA,TGTGCCAGCAGCCAGGACAGTGAGTTTGAATACGAGCAGTACTTC,CASSQDSEFEYEQYF
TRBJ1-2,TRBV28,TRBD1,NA,TGTGCCAGCAGTCCCTACGGACAGGGCTATAACTATGGCTACACCTTC,CASSPYGQGYNYGYTF
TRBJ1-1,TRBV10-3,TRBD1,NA,TGTGCCATCAGCCTGACAGGGGAAACTGAAGCTTTCTTT,CAISLTGETEAFF
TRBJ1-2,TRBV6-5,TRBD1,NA,TGTGCCAGCAGTTACACACAGGGGGTTGGCTATGGCTACACCTTC,CASSYTQGVGYGYTF
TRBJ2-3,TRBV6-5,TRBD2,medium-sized,TGTGCCAGCAAGGCACTAGCGGAGGGGGCAGATACGCAGTATTTT,CASKALAEGADTQYF
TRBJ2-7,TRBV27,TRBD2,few,TGTGCCAGCAGTTTCGGGGCTAGCGGCCCCTACGAGCAGTACTTC,CASSFGASGPYEQYF
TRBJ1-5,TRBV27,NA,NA,TGTGCCAGCAGTCCCGGGACAAGTTATCAGCCCCAGCATTTT,CASSPGTSYQPQHF
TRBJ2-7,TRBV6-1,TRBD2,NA,TGTGCCAGCAGCGAACCCCGGATGGGACTAGCGCCCTACGAGCAGTACTTC,CASSEPRMGLAPYEQYF
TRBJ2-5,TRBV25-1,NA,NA,TGTGCCAGCAGTGAAATTTGGGCGGGCAGCCAAGAGACCCAGTACTTC,CASSEIWAGSQETQYF
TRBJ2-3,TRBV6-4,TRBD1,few,TGTGCCAGCAGCCCCGGGGGCGGACAGGGGTTGTCAGATACGCAGTATTTT,CASSPGGGQGLSDTQYF
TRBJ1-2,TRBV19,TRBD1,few,TGTGCCAGTAGTAACAACAGGGGCGGCTATGGCTACACCTTC,CASSNNRGGYGYTF
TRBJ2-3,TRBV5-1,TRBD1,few,TGCGCCAGCACCCTACAGGGGGCTGCACGCACAGATACGCAGTATTTT,CASTLQGAARTDTQYF
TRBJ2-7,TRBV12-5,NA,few,TGTGCTAGTGGTATTCAGGCTATCTCCTACGAGCAGTACTTC,CASGIQAISYEQYF
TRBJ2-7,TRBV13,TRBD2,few,TGTGCCAGCAGTGAAAGCCGGACTAGCGGGGTCTACGAGCAGTACTTC,CASSESRTSGVYEQYF
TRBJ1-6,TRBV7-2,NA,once,TGTGCCAGCAGCTTAGTCCCAGGGACTTCGAGCTCCTATAATTCACCCCTCCACTTT,CASSLVPGTSSSYNSPLHF
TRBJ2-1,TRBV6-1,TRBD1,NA,TGTGCCAGCAGTCGACAGGGAGAGCGGAGGAATGAGCAGTTCTTC,CASSRQGERRNEQFF
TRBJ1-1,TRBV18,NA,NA,TGTGCCAGCTCACCAGGGTGGGGCAGCCACCGAGTTACTGAAGCTTTCTTT,CASSPGWGSHRVTEAFF
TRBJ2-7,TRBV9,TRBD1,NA,TGTGCCAGCAGCCCTCATTCCGCCGGGACAGGGGTTCGAGAGCAGTACTTC,CASSPHSAGTGVREQYF
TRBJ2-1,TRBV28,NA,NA,TGTGCCAGCAGTTTAGAGTCCTACAATGAGCAGTTCTTC,CASSLESYNEQFF
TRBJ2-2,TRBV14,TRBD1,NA,TGTGCCAGCAGCGTCCACAGGGGTCCCCTCTCCCCCGGGGAGCTGTTTTTT,CASSVHRGPLSPGELFF
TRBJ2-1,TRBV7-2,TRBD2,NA,TGTGCCAGCAGCGATAGCGGGATCCACAATGAGCAGTTCTTC,CASSDSGIHNEQFF
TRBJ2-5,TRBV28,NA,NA,TGTGCCAGCAGCTCCCCCAGACAGCTCCAAGAGACCCAGTACTTC,CASSSPRQLQETQYF
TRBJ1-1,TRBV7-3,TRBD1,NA,TGTGCCAGCAGCTCGGGACAGATGAACACTGAAGCTTTCTTT,CASSSGQMNTEAFF
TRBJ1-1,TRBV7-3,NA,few,TGTGCCAGCAGCCCCCGGGGGGGCCAGGCTTTCTTT,CASSPRGGQAFF
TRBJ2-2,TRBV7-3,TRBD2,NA,TGTGCCAGCAGCTTACTAGCGGGGGCTTCGAACACCGGGGAGCTGTTTTTT,CASSLLAGASNTGELFF
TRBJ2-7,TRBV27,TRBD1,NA,TGTGCCAGCAGTTTCTCAAGGGGGCCTTACGAGCAGTACTTC,CASSFSRGPYEQYF
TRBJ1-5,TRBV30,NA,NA,TGTGCCTGGAGTGGGGGCGCGATTCTTAATCAGCCCCAGCATTTT,CAWSGGAILNQPQHF
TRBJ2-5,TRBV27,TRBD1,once,TGTGCCAGCAGTTCAGGGGGCGTGAAGACCCAGTACTTC,CASSSGGVKTQYF
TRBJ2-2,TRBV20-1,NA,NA,TGCAGTGCTAGTATTTTCGGGGAGCTGTTTTTT,CSASIFGELFF
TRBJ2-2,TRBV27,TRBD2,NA,TGTGCCAGCAGTTTATCGAGCGGGACGACTAGTCCCGGGGAGCTGTTTTTT,CASSLSSGTTSPGELFF
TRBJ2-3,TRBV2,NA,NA,TGTGCCAGCAGTGGACAGACCAGAGATACGCAGTATTTT,CASSGQTRDTQYF
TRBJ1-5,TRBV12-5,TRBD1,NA,TGTGCTAGTGGCCCCCCCGGACAGGGGCCAGCTCAGCCCCAGCATTTT,CASGPPGQGPAQPQHF
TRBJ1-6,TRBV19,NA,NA,TGTGCCAGTAAGTTCGGGGGAGATAATTCACCCCTCCACTTT,CASKFGGDNSPLHF